This T cell receptor (beta chain) was profiled in a study of beta chain features in type 1 diabetes. Study findings and constraints: Researchers report that Type 1 diabetes patients had moderately but significantly shorter TCRB CDR3s across all four CD4+ subsets.

As every portion of the isolated RNA was reverse transcribed, the sequencing read expressed TCRB transcripts. Some clones are missing from TCRdb's copy, which holds only in-frame ones; the method was immunoSEQ multiplex PCR. The sample carries approximately 730,000 clones, roughly 13% recorded once. This clone has a single count. What it recognizes is unknown. The CDR3 runs to 14 residues. The ends were cut back, 2 bases at V and 0 bases at J, with 7 bases in the middle. The V gene's germline CDR1 is MNHEY and CDR2 SMNVEV (reference sequence). Sorting that relied on CD45RO/CCR7/CD25/CD127/CD95/CD27 yielded CD4+ naive, central memory, regulatory and stem cell-like memory cells. Without exception, sorted populations had purity beyond 95%.

The chain has TRBV27 and TRBJ2-5; D is perhaps TRBD1 (5 bases). This receptor was obtained from a man younger than 30 with type 1 diabetes. The sequenced sample was naive CD4+ T cells from blood. This CDR3 is CASSLPGHQETQYF. DNA for the CDR3: TGTGCCAGCAGTTTACCAGGGCACCAAGAGACCCAGTACTTC.